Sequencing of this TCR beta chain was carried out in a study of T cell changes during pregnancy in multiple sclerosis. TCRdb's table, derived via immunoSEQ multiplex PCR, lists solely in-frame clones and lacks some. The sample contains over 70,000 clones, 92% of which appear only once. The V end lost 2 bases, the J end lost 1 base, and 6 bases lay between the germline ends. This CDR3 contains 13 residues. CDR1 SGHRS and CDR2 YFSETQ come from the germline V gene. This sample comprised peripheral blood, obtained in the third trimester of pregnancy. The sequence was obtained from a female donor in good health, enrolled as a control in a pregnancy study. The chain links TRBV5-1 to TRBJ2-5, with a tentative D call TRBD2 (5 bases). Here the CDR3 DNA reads TGCGCCAGCAGCTTCAGCGGCCAAGAGACCCAGTACTTC. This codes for CASSFSGQETQYF. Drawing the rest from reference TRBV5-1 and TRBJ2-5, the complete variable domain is KAGVTQTPRYLIKTRGQQVTLSCSPISGHRSVSWYQQTPGQGLQFLFEYFSETQRNKGNFPGRFSGRQFSNSRSEMNVSTLELGDSALYLCASSFSGQETQYFGPGTRLLVL.